This T cell receptor beta chain was sequenced in a study of cytomegalovirus exposure and HLA in healthy donors. Overall study results and limits: Cytomegalovirus-associated TCR beta chains were listed, numbering roughly 150. The authors later linked a missense DCLRE1C variant to TCR beta V- and J-gene trimming.

Amplification used 60 Vbeta primers and 13 Jbeta primers. Clones were read by immunoSEQ multiplex PCR, and TCRdb kept only the in-frame ones, dropping some. The data contain 110,000 to 150,000 clones, approximately 68% of them seen just once; the ten biggest clones take up 4% to 5.5%. The length of the CDR3 is 15 residues. Between the trimmed V and J ends, which lost 2 bases and 8 bases, there was a span of 18 bases. Germline CDR1 reads SGHTA; CDR2 reads FQGTGA. As regards this clone: Its antigen is unknown.

Sequenced: PBMCs. The genes are TRBV7-3 and TRBJ1-2, with a tentative D call TRBD1 (5 bases). The clonotype originates from a man aged 55-75 years in good health and CMV-seronegative. CDR3 sequence reads: CASSLLGGEVEGYTF. The CDR3 nucleotides read TGTGCCAGCAGCTTACTTGGGGGGGAGGTAGAGGGCTACACCTTC.